This TCR beta chain emerged from a study of shared clonotypes between healthy human individuals. Germline V lookup: CDR1 SGDLS, CDR2 YYNGEE. The CDR3 length is 15 residues. V was pared by 0 bases and J by 8 bases, with 15 bases between. Each subset's genomic DNA was shared equally among a number of immunoSEQ plates. Generated by immunoSEQ multiplex PCR, the TCRdb table keeps only in-frame clones and is missing some. The table lists about 690,000 clones, roughly 91% of them singletons. On this clone: Its matching antigen is unknown.

Whole-study results and caveats: The study's rarefaction showed incomplete sorted-subset sequencing despite large depth.

The gene calls are TRBV9 and TRBJ2-1, with D perhaps assigned TRBD1 or TRBD2 (5 bases each). Sequenced input: memory CD8+ T cells from PBMCs. Subset in this sample: CD45RO+ cells pooled with CCR7-negative TemRA cells. The sequence derives from a man aged 18 to 30 in good health. Some clones in this sample may be carry-over from other donors' samples. CDR3 sequence: CASSVVRGGGDEQFF. In DNA, the CDR3 is TGTGCCAGCAGCGTAGTTAGGGGTGGGGGTGATGAGCAGTTCTTC. Full variable domain (missing parts from reference TRBV9 and TRBJ2-1): DSGVTQTPKHLITATGQRVTLRCSPRSGDLSVYWYQQSLDQGLQFLIQYYNGEERAKGNILERFSAQQFPDLHSELNLSSLELGDSALYFCASSVVRGGGDEQFFGPGTRLTVL.